This entry features one T cell receptor beta chain sequence. Its target is unknown. This specimen belongs to a study of beta chain features in type 1 diabetes. Study results and caveats: TCRB CDR3s from Type 1 diabetes patients were moderately but significantly shorter in all four CD4+ subsets. VDJ junctions from patients with type 1 diabetes contained fewer insertions and more deletions.

Expressed TCRB transcripts were sequenced because the entire RNA isolate underwent reverse transcription. Generated by immunoSEQ multiplex PCR, the TCRdb table keeps only in-frame clones and is missing some. The sample yields around 300,000 clones, over 14% seen once. This CDR3 contains 16 residues. The germline CDR1 and CDR2 sequences are GTSNPN and SVGIG (reference sequence). Deletions cut 0 bases from V and 0 bases from J, with 13 bases between. The origin of this receptor is a young man with type 1 diabetes. This sequence joins TRBV30 and TRBJ2-3; D might be TRBD1 (5 bases). The sample consisted of naive CD4+ T cells from blood. Here the CDR3 DNA reads TGTGCCTGGAGTGTACGCGACAGCTTTAGCACAGATACGCAGTATTTT. This encodes CAWSVRDSFSTDTQYF.